A single sample gave rise to the 20 T cell receptor beta chains below, sequenced in a study of a mutant IDH1 vaccine in newly diagnosed glioma. Their specific antigens are unknown. The time point: week 47, end of study. Every single dose of the vaccine, 300 ug of mutant IDH1 20-mer peptide, came with topical imiquimod. TCRdb keeps only in-frame clones here, not all; method: immunoSEQ multiplex PCR. Among 77,000 or so clones, roughly 77% were seen once, and the ten largest hold 5.2%. Sequencing was performed on PBMCs, taken from a glioma patient whose treatment included an IDH1 peptide vaccine. These receptors originate from a man aged 40-55 years with glioma.

The J gene is TRBJ1-1, the V gene TRBV7-9, with 10 positions matching TRBD1. CDR1 and CDR2 (germline): SEHNR, FQNEAQ (reference sequence). The V and J ends lost 5 bases and 3 bases, in that order; junction bases with no gene match: 6. The CDR3 consists of 15 residues. The CDR3: CASSPKDRGDTEAFF. In nucleotides, the CDR3 is TGTGCCAGCAGCCCCAAGGACAGGGGGGACACTGAAGCTTTCTTT.

J is TRBJ2-1 and V is TRBV10-1; D remains unclear. Trimming took 6 bases from V and 0 from J, leaving 9 bases between them. Germline V gives CDR1 WNHNN, CDR2 SYGVQD (reference sequence). CDR3 length: 14 amino acids. CDR3 amino acids: CASRGQSSYNEQFF. CDR3 coding DNA: TGCGCCAGCAGAGGGCAGAGCTCCTACAATGAGCAGTTCTTC.

The V gene is TRBV30, the J gene TRBJ2-5; tentative D call: TRBD2 (5 bases). Trimming removed 2 bases at V and 5 bases at J, with 12 bases between. Germline assignment: CDR1 GTSNPN and CDR2 SVGIG (reference sequence). CDR3 length equals 13 residues. The CDR3 nucleotides are TGTGCCTGGAGTTCTACTAGAGGGGAGACCCAGTACTTC. This translates into CAWSSTRGETQYF.

This chain joins TRBV4-1 and TRBJ1-4; D perhaps matches TRBD1 (5 bases). This CDR3 contains 11 residues. Germline values: CDR1 MGHRA, CDR2 YSYEKL. Trimming pared 3 bases from V and 9 bases from J, leaving 5 bases between. The chain's CDR3 is CASSQDKKLFF. As DNA, the CDR3 is TGCGCCAGCAGCCAGGACAAAAAACTGTTTTTT.

Points on this clone: At one end, the junction sequence differs from germline, possibly due to a read error. J is TRBJ2-3 and V is TRBV29-1, with 7 nucleotides matching TRBD2. The germline V gene encodes CDR1 SQVTM and CDR2 ANQGSEA. The CDR3 runs 13 residues. The CDR3 nucleotides read TGCAGCGTGCGGACTAGACGCACAAATACGCAGTATTTT. Translation gives CSVRTRRTNTQYF.

The chain links TRBV5-1 to TRBJ1-6; the D is unclear. The CDR3 spans 16 residues. Trimming took off 1 base at V and 5 bases at J, with 13 bases between the two ends. The germline V gene encodes CDR1 SGHRS and CDR2 YFSETQ. In DNA form, the CDR3 reads TGCGCCAGCAGCTTGTCTGTGACACCAAATAATTCACCCCTCCACTTT. It is translated as CASSLSVTPNNSPLHF.

The chain carries TRBV20-1 and TRBJ2-1; D uncertain. V lost 7 bases and J lost 7, with 8 bases in between. Germline V gene sequence: CDR1 DFQATT, CDR2 SNEGSKA (reference sequence). This CDR3 has 10 residues. The CDR3 nucleotides are TGCAGTGTATACGGAAATGAGCAGTTCTTC. Encoded protein: CSVYGNEQFF.

The rearrangement joins TRBV7-9 to TRBJ1-2, with D perhaps matching TRBD1 (6 bases). This CDR3 is 15 amino acids long. V was pared by 0 bases and J by 2 bases, with 10 bases between. Looked up from germline, CDR1 is SEHNR and CDR2 is FQNEAQ (reference sequence). CDR3 bases: TGTGCCAGCAGCTTAGCCATTCAGGGGAACTATGGCTACACCTTC. Protein product: CASSLAIQGNYGYTF. Full variable domain (rest looked up from reference TRBV7-9 and TRBJ1-2): DTGVSQNPRHKITKRGQNVTFRCDPISEHNRLYWYRQTLGQGPEFLTYFQNEAQLEKSRLLSDRFSAERPKGSFSTLEIQRTEQGDSAMYLCASSLAIQGNYGYTFGSGTRLTVV.

The CDR3 loop is CASSFMGYTEAFF. Here the CDR3 DNA reads TGTGCCAGCAGTTTCATGGGGTACACTGAAGCTTTCTTT. The chain employs TRBV6-6 and TRBJ1-1; D is ambiguous. Germline CDR1 and CDR2: MNHNY and SVGAGI (reference sequence). CDR3 size: 13 residues. V dropped 4 bases and J dropped 3 bases, with 9 bases sitting between them.

The chain is built from TRBV5-6 and TRBJ1-3, with D possibly TRBD1 on 6 matching bases. The CDR3 is 14 residues long. V was pared by 1 base and J by 8 bases, with 13 bases between. The germline gives CDR1 SGHDT, CDR2 YYEEEE. The CDR3 coding sequence is TGTGCCAGCAGCTTGCTCAGGGGCCCAGACACCATATATTTT. Protein product: CASSLLRGPDTIYF. The full variable domain, rest sourced from reference TRBV5-6 and TRBJ1-3, is DAGVTQSPTHLIKTRGQQVTLRCSPKSGHDTVSWYQQALGQGPQFIFQYYEEEERQRGNFPDRFSGHQFPNYSSELNVNALLLGDSALYLCASSLLRGPDTIYFGEGSWLTVV.

J is TRBJ2-7 and V is TRBV2; 14 bases fit TRBD2. The CDR3 loop spans 16 amino acids. J lost 5 bases, V lost 5 bases, and 8 bases had no gene match. Germline-derived CDR1 and CDR2 are SNHLY and FYNNEI. CDR3 protein: CASSKGLAGAANEQYF. DNA of the CDR3: TGTGCCAGCAGTAAGGGACTAGCGGGAGCGGCCAACGAGCAGTACTTC.

The chain joins TRBV19 to TRBJ1-3; TRBD1 aligns across 9 bases. Per germline, CDR1 LNHDA and CDR2 SQIVND (reference sequence). The CDR3 sequence is 16 residues long. Unmatched junction bases numbered 6, after V lost 5 bases and J lost 1 base. The CDR3 sequence: CASSQGTGISGNTIYF. DNA of the CDR3: TGTGCCAGTAGTCAAGGGACAGGGATATCTGGAAACACCATATATTTT.

This clone was counted a single time. The chain combines TRBV19 with TRBJ2-4; 7 positions match TRBD2. CDR3 length: 15 residues. Germline assignment: CDR1 LNHDA and CDR2 SQIVND (reference sequence). V was pared by 3 bases and J by 0 bases, with 2 bases of the junction left unmatched. The CDR3 loop reads CASSMIAGAKNIQYF. CDR3 DNA: TGTGCCAGTAGTATGATAGCGGGAGCCAAAAACATTCAGTACTTC.

The V and J genes are TRBV27 and TRBJ2-7, with 7 bases fitting TRBD1. Trimming at V came to 6 bases and at J to 7 bases, leaving 12 bases not matched to a gene. The CDR3 has 14 amino acids. The germline V gene has CDR1 MNHEY and CDR2 SMNVEV (reference sequence). Here the CDR3 DNA reads TGTGCCAGCAGGCTGGGACAGCCCGGTGGGGAGCAGTACTTC. The encoded protein is CASRLGQPGGEQYF.

This clone was seen more than once but under ten times. This chain links TRBV5-6 with TRBJ2-7; D remains unclear. Germline CDR1 is SGHDT and CDR2 is YYEEEE. This CDR3 comprises 13 residues. The germline V and J ends were trimmed by 2 bases and 1 base, with 7 bases remaining between them. CDR3 sequence: CASSLGVSYEQYF. Here the CDR3 DNA reads TGTGCCAGCAGCTTAGGTGTGTCCTACGAGCAGTACTTC.

The table lists this clone with a few counts. The genes are TRBV7-9 and TRBJ1-2, with 11 bases aligning to TRBD1. V trimming: 5 bases; J trimming: 7 bases; junction bases outside the gene matches: 6. Germline V gives CDR1 SEHNR, CDR2 FQNEAQ (reference sequence). This CDR3 has 14 amino acids. This CDR3 reads CASSPEGQGVGYTF. The CDR3 DNA sequence: TGTGCCAGCAGCCCCGAGGGACAGGGGGTTGGCTACACCTTC.

The V call is TRBV11-3, the J call TRBJ2-1; tentatively, D is TRBD2 (5 bases). CDR3 length equals 14 residues. Per germline, CDR1 SGHNT and CDR2 YENEEA. The ends were cut back, 2 bases at V and 7 bases at J, with 12 bases in the middle. The CDR3 sequence: CASSLNRVANEQFF. DNA of the CDR3: TGTGCCAGCAGCTTAAATCGAGTAGCGAATGAGCAGTTCTTC.

The rearrangement links TRBV7-8 to TRBJ2-2; no firm D call. V dropped 5 bases and J dropped 4 bases, with 14 bases sitting between them. This CDR3 comprises 15 residues. Germline V lookup: CDR1 SGHVS, CDR2 FQNEAQ. CDR3 in amino acids: CASSPGVGLTGELFF. DNA of the CDR3: TGTGCCAGCAGCCCTGGCGTGGGCCTCACCGGGGAGCTGTTTTTT.

The V and J genes are TRBV10-1 and TRBJ2-1; D perhaps matches TRBD2 (5 bases). V lost 0 bases, J lost 7 bases, and 7 bases lay in between. The CDR3 extends over 13 amino acids. Germline V gene lookup returns CDR1 WNHNN and CDR2 SYGVQD (reference sequence). The CDR3: CASSESEVNEQFF. In DNA, the CDR3 is TGCGCCAGCAGTGAGTCGGAGGTGAATGAGCAGTTCTTC.

This chain uses TRBV7-2 with TRBJ2-7, with D perhaps TRBD2 (5 bases). This CDR3 is built from 13 residues. V was clipped by 3 bases and J by 2 bases, with 8 bases between them. In germline, CDR1 is SGHTA, CDR2 FQGNSA. CDR3 DNA: TGTGCCAGCAGCTTTGGCGGGCCCTACGAGCAGTACTTC. Residues: CASSFGGPYEQYF.